Below are 12 T cell receptor beta chains sequenced from a single sample in a study of CD8 T cells in Susac syndrome. When the RNA was reverse transcribed, random hexamers were used with an input of about 0.5 to 1 ug. TCRdb reprocessed the immunoSEQ multiplex PCR reads with MiXCR, giving one entry per CDR3 protein. The sample consists of some 58,000 distinct CDR3 sequences, approximately 95% of them appearing once. Sequencing used CD8+ T cells from PBMCs. These receptors all come from a human donor with Susac syndrome.

The V call is TRBV28, the J call TRBJ2-7; 9 positions agree with TRBD1. The CDR3 sequence is 15 residues long. The V and J ends lost 3 bases and 3 bases, in that order; junction bases with no gene match: 6. CDR1 and CDR2 (germline): MDHEN, SYDVKM. The CDR3 sequence: CASSFPGTGNYEQYF. DNA of the CDR3: TGTGCCAGCAGTTTCCCCGGGACAGGGAACTACGAGCAGTACTTC.

The gene calls are TRBV20-1 and TRBJ1-4; a possible D gene is TRBD1 (5 bases). Between the trimmed V and J ends, which lost 3 bases and 8 bases, there was a span of 16 bases. Germline CDR1 DFQATT, CDR2 SNEGSKA (reference sequence). The CDR3 runs to 14 residues. CDR3: CSASSGQELEKLFF. The DNA of the CDR3 is TGCAGTGCTAGTTCTGGACAAGAACTAGAAAAACTGTTTTTT.

The chain recombines TRBV25-1 with TRBJ2-2, with 8 bases aligning to TRBD2. Germline V lookup: CDR1 MGHDK, CDR2 SYGVNS. The CDR3 runs 14 residues. Losses at the gene ends were 7 bases for V and 6 bases for J; bases not matched to a gene: 7. CDR3 in amino acids: CASIKPGGAGELFF. CDR3 coding DNA: TGTGCCAGCATCAAACCGGGGGGGGCCGGGGAGCTGTTTTTT.

The chain employs TRBV3-1 and TRBJ2-5, with D hard to call. The germline CDR1 and CDR2 sequences are LGHDT and YNNKEL (reference sequence). The CDR3 extends over 15 amino acids. V lost 3 bases to trimming and J lost 2 bases, with 13 bases between them. The CDR3, as DNA: TGTGCCAGCAGCCAGGCCCCCAAGACACAAGAGACCCAGTACTTC. It is translated as CASSQAPKTQETQYF.

The J gene is TRBJ2-3, the V gene TRBV28; 7 bases fit TRBD1. The CDR3 has 14 residues. The V segment lost 2 bases and the J segment 2 bases; nucleotides outside the gene matches: 1. The germline gives CDR1 MDHEN, CDR2 SYDVKM. CDR3: CASSLDRVTDTQYF. CDR3 nucleotide sequence: TGTGCCAGCAGTTTAGACAGGGTCACAGATACGCAGTATTTT. The full variable domain, with the rest looked up from reference TRBV28 and TRBJ2-3, is DVKVTQSSRYLVKRTGEKVFLECVQDMDHENMFWYRQDPGLGLRLIYFSYDVKMKEKGDIPEGYSVSREKKERFSLILESASTNQTSMYLCASSLDRVTDTQYFGPGTRLTVL.

The chain has TRBV12-3 or TRBV12-4 and TRBJ2-7, with 10 bases matching TRBD1. V gave up 10 bases and J gave up 5 bases; unmatched junction bases: 2. There are 11 residues in the CDR3. The CDR3 sequence: CATGTGDEQYF. The CDR3 DNA follows: TGTGCCACCGGGACAGGGGACGAGCAGTACTTC.

The gene calls are TRBV24-1 and TRBJ2-1; TRBD2 aligns across 14 bases. V shed 0 bases and J 7 bases; nucleotides not matched to a gene: 4. CDR3 size: 17 residues. The germline gives CDR1 KGHDR, CDR2 SFDVKD. The CDR3 loop reads CATSDLPGTSGGNEQFF. Written as DNA, the CDR3 is TGTGCCACCAGTGATTTGCCCGGGACTAGCGGGGGTAATGAGCAGTTCTTC.

The CDR3 here is CASSQSGGTDTQYF. Here the CDR3 DNA reads TGCGCCAGCAGTCAATCGGGGGGGACAGATACGCAGTATTTT. The chain employs TRBV23-1 and TRBJ2-3; TRBD2 agrees at 7 bases. TRBV23-1 carries the ORF label, with uncertain function. CDR3 length: 14 residues. V was clipped by 0 bases and J by 3 bases; unmatched bases: 0.

The chain has TRBV7-9 and TRBJ2-3; TRBD1 or TRBD2 may be the D gene (5 bases each). The germline V and J ends were trimmed by 5 bases and 3 bases, with 15 bases remaining between them. The CDR3 loop spans 15 amino acids. Germline loops: CDR1 SEHNR, CDR2 FQNEAQ (reference sequence). The DNA for the CDR3 is TGTGCCAGCAGCGGCCCCGGGACGGCAACAGATACGCAGTATTTT. It encodes CASSGPGTATDTQYF.

J is TRBJ2-3 and V is TRBV29-1; maybe TRBD1 (5 bases). Trimming removed 8 bases at V and 6 bases at J, with 9 bases between. The germline V gene encodes CDR1 SQVTM and CDR2 ANQGSEA. This CDR3 has 10 amino acids. For the CDR3, the DNA is TGCAGCCTAAAGGGGGATACGCAGTATTTT. This translates into CSLKGDTQYF.

The chain recombines TRBV29-1 with TRBJ2-1; 11 nucleotides align to TRBD2. This CDR3 contains 15 residues. Trimming removed 1 base from V and 4 bases from J; junction bases left unmatched: 3. Germline CDR1 is SQVTM and CDR2 is ANQGSEA. CDR3 in amino acids: CSVEGLAGGYNEQFF. The CDR3 coding sequence is TGCAGCGTTGAAGGGCTAGCGGGGGGTTACAATGAGCAGTTCTTC.

The CDR3 coding sequence is TGTGCCAGCAGTGATGGACAGGGAAAGACCGGGGAGCTGTTTTTT. Translation: CASSDGQGKTGELFF. The chain uses TRBV2 and TRBJ2-2, with TRBD1 matching 8 bases. The CDR3 contains 15 residues. The V gene's germline CDR1 is SNHLY and CDR2 FYNNEI. The trim removed 3 bases at V and 5 bases at J, leaving 5 bases unmatched.